The 31 T cell receptor beta chains reported below all come from one sample, sequenced in a study of T cells expressing NK-cell markers. From its re-call of the 5' RACE reads, TCRdb lists each CDR3 protein once, without DNA. The sample holds under 600,000 distinct CDR3 sequences. Sequencing input: blood T cells: a sorted CD56 or NKG2C T cell subset, CD4+ or CD8+ T cells, or bulk PBMC T cells (not recorded which). These receptors were taken from a woman between 50 and 59 years old in good health.

CDR3 sequence reads: CASSHSTGIGNQPQHF. The chain is built from TRBV12-3 or TRBV12-4 and TRBJ1-5; the TCRdb call, TRBD1, lacks DNA for checking. The CDR3 totals 16 residues.

The chain couples TRBV18 to TRBJ2-1; with no DNA, the TCRdb D assignment of TRBD2 cannot be verified. In germline, CDR1 is KGHSH, CDR2 LQKENI. The CDR3 is 16 residues long. The CDR3 region is CASSPRGVSGYNEQFF.

V gene TRBV30 combines with J gene TRBJ2-3; TCRdb gives TRBD2 as the D gene, but with no DNA this cannot be confirmed. The CDR3 is 14 residues long. Germline CDR1 reads GTSNPN; CDR2 reads SVGIG (reference sequence). This chain's CDR3 is CAWRSWENTDTQYF.

The chain links TRBV19 to TRBJ2-5; TCRdb indicates TRBD2, and absent DNA this call remains unverified. There are 14 residues in the CDR3. Germline assignment: CDR1 LNHDA and CDR2 SQIVND (reference sequence). The chain's CDR3 is CASGTQIGGETQYF.

V usage is TRBV24-1 and J usage is TRBJ2-5; the TRBD1 assignment by TCRdb is unverifiable without DNA. Germline V gene sequence: CDR1 KGHDR, CDR2 SFDVKD. The CDR3 consists of 15 residues. The CDR3: CATSDPYREMETQYF.

This sequence joins TRBV7-2 and TRBJ1-3. The germline V gene has CDR1 SGHTA and CDR2 FQGNSA. The CDR3 sequence is 17 residues long. The CDR3 sequence is CASSLARGGDSGNTIYF.

CDR3 residues: CASSLLTGGASEAFF. The genes are TRBV5-5 and TRBJ1-1; TCRdb returns TRBD1, unconfirmable since there is no DNA. Per germline, CDR1 SGHKS and CDR2 YYEKEE (reference sequence). The CDR3 loop spans 15 amino acids.

The chain couples TRBV5-4 to TRBJ2-7; TCRdb's D call of TRBD2 is untestable without DNA. The germline gives CDR1 SGHNT, CDR2 YYREEE (reference sequence). The CDR3 extends over 15 amino acids. The CDR3 loop reads CASSLEASLGDEQYF.

The chain carries TRBV6-6 and TRBJ1-4. Germline-derived CDR1 and CDR2 are MNHNY and SVGAGI (reference sequence). There are 14 residues in the CDR3. CDR3 region: CASKDVSTNEKLFF.

The chain couples TRBV27 to TRBJ1-6; TCRdb outputs TRBD1, but without DNA this stays unchecked. This CDR3 has 13 amino acids. CDR1 is MNHEY and CDR2 is SMNVEV in the germline V gene (reference sequence). CDR3 sequence reads: CASSPVPNSPLHF.

V gene TRBV5-1 combines with J gene TRBJ2-1; TCRdb reports TRBD1, a call that lacks DNA to check it against. Germline V lookup: CDR1 SGHRS, CDR2 YFSETQ. This CDR3 is 17 amino acids long. This chain's CDR3 is CASSTWTALSSYNEQFF.

The V call is TRBV5-6, the J call TRBJ2-7. Germline CDR1 reads SGHDT; CDR2 reads YYEEEE. This CDR3 is built from 15 residues. CDR3 sequence reads: CASSLGLGGTYEQYF.

The chain recombines TRBV7-9 with TRBJ2-5; as DNA is missing, the TRBD2 call by TCRdb cannot be tested. The CDR3 is 16 residues long. CDR1 SEHNR and CDR2 FQNEAQ come from the germline V gene (reference sequence). The CDR3 protein is CASSSPSGRASGTQYF.

The CDR3 protein is CSAREGSSGRAAQFF. The V and J genes are TRBV20-1 and TRBJ2-1; TCRdb reports TRBD2, a call that lacks DNA to check it against. This CDR3 spans 15 amino acids. The germline CDR1 and CDR2 sequences are DFQATT and SNEGSKA (reference sequence).

This chain uses TRBV12-3 or TRBV12-4 with TRBJ2-2; TCRdb designates TRBD1, a call that cannot be tested without DNA. The CDR3 runs to 17 residues. CDR3 amino acids: CASSPRWGDANTGELFF.

The rearrangement uses TRBV12-3 or TRBV12-4 and TRBJ2-1; checking the TCRdb D call of TRBD2 is not possible without DNA. The CDR3 spans 15 residues. Here the CDR3 reads CASSLRSSGYNEQFF.

The chain links TRBV10-3 to TRBJ2-3; TCRdb calls TRBD1, which cannot be checked without DNA. CDR3 size: 14 residues. CDR1 is ENHRY and CDR2 is SYGVKD in the germline V gene. CDR3 in amino acids: CAIKDGQSTDTQYF.

The chain recombines TRBV10-3 with TRBJ1-1; TCRdb lists TRBD1, though no DNA is available to test this call. Germline V gene data show CDR1 as ENHRY and CDR2 as SYGVKD. CDR3 length equals 13 residues. CDR3 sequence: CATDRGGNTEAFF.

The V call is TRBV18, the J call TRBJ2-1. CDR3 length: 15 residues. Germline V gene lookup returns CDR1 KGHSH and CDR2 LQKENI. The CDR3: CASSGFANAYNEQFF.

The V gene is TRBV9, the J gene TRBJ2-5; TCRdb proposes TRBD2, but this gene call is untestable without DNA. CDR1 is SGDLS and CDR2 is YYNGEE in the germline V gene. The length of the CDR3 is 17 residues. CDR3 sequence reads: CASSVGGRTSGQETQYF.

The rearrangement links TRBV20-1 to TRBJ2-3; TCRdb designates TRBD1, a call that cannot be tested without DNA. From germline, CDR1 is DFQATT and CDR2 SNEGSKA (reference sequence). The CDR3 length is 13 residues. CDR3: CSARRGPSDTQYF.

The chain links TRBV20-1 to TRBJ2-7. This CDR3 is 14 amino acids long. Germline assignment: CDR1 DFQATT and CDR2 SNEGSKA (reference sequence). CDR3 region: CSARPRSELYEQYF.

The chain employs TRBV12-3 or TRBV12-4 and TRBJ1-3. The CDR3 spans 14 residues. CDR3 amino acids: CASSLTLSGNTIYF.

The V gene is TRBV5-5, the J gene TRBJ1-1; TCRdb reports TRBD1, a call that lacks DNA to check it against. Germline CDR1 SGHKS, CDR2 YYEKEE (reference sequence). The CDR3 contains 16 residues. This CDR3 is CASSLGAGQGNTEAFF.

The CDR3 here is CASSQDSPISRELFF. The rearrangement links TRBV4-1 to TRBJ2-2; TCRdb reports TRBD1, a call that lacks DNA to check it against. Germline CDR1 and CDR2: MGHRA and YSYEKL. This CDR3 comprises 15 residues.

The rearrangement uses TRBV9 and TRBJ2-3; TCRdb's D call, TRBD2, is unchecked because there is no DNA. The germline V gene encodes CDR1 SGDLS and CDR2 YYNGEE. The CDR3 extends over 14 amino acids. CDR3 in amino acids: CASSAGLGVDTQYF.

This chain uses TRBV5-1 with TRBJ2-1; the D call from TCRdb, TRBD1, cannot be confirmed without DNA. The CDR3 is made up of 15 amino acids. Per the germline V gene, CDR1 is SGHRS and CDR2 is YFSETQ. CDR3 sequence reads: CASNGDRGRDNEQFF.

The V gene is TRBV14, the J gene TRBJ2-1. CDR3 size: 17 residues. CDR1 SGHDN and CDR2 FVKESK come from the germline V gene. Here the CDR3 reads CASSHNPSLGSYNEQFF.

The chain joins TRBV5-1 to TRBJ2-7; TCRdb designates TRBD1, a call that cannot be tested without DNA. CDR3 size: 17 residues. Looked up from germline, CDR1 is SGHRS and CDR2 is YFSETQ. CDR3 sequence: CASKGITGGATVYEQYF.

CDR3 in amino acids: CASGTGFSAKNIQYF. The J gene is TRBJ2-4, the V gene TRBV5-5; TCRdb reports TRBD1, a call that lacks DNA to check it against. CDR1 is SGHKS, CDR2 YYEKEE, per germline (reference sequence). The CDR3 contains 15 residues.

The chain joins TRBV7-9 to TRBJ2-7; TCRdb lists TRBD2, though no DNA is available to test this call. The CDR3 has 15 amino acids. Germline assignment: CDR1 SEHNR and CDR2 FQNEAQ (reference sequence). CDR3: CASLGGLAGVVEQYF.